This record looks at one T cell receptor beta chain sequence and its context. The sample belongs to a study of technical replicates of blood from a handful of donors. Trimming removed 1 base at V and 2 bases at J, with 11 bases between. CDR3 length equals 14 residues. CDR1 is SQVTM, CDR2 ANQGSEA, per germline. Repertoires were generated with immunoSEQ multiplex PCR, while TCRdb's copy carries only in-frame clones and drops some. Among more than 90,000 clones listed, approximately 96% were seen once. The source of this sequence is a human donor in good health. The sample comprised T cells isolated from PBMCs. This chain connects TRBV29-1 to TRBJ2-5, with D possibly being TRBD2 (6 bases). As DNA, the CDR3 is TGCAGCGTTGAAGGGTTGGGGAGGCAAGAGACCCAGTACTTC. It yields the protein CSVEGLGRQETQYF.